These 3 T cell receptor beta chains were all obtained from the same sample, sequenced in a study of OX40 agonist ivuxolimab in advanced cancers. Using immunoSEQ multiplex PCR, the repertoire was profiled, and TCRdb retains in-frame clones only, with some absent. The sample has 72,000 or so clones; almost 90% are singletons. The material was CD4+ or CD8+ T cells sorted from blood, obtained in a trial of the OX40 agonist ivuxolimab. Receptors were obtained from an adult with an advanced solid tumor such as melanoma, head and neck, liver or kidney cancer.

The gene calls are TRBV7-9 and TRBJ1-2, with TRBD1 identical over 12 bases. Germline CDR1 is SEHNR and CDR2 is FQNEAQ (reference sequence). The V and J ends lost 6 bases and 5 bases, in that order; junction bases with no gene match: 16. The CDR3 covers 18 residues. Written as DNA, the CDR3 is TGTGCCAGCAGTCCCCAGGGGGACAGGGGGCGCTTCCAATATGGCTACACCTTC. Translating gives CASSPQGDRGRFQYGYTF.

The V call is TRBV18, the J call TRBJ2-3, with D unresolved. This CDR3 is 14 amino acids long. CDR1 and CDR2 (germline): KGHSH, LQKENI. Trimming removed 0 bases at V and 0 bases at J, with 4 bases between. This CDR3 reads CASSPPVSTDTQYF. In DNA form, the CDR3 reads TGTGCCAGCTCACCACCAGTGAGCACAGATACGCAGTATTTT.

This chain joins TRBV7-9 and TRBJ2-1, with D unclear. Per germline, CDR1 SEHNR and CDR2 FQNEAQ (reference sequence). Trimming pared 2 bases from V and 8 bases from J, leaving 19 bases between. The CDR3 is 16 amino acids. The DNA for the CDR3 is TGTGCCAGCAGCTTACGGGCCCAAAAAAAAGGCCATGAGCAGTTCTTC. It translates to CASSLRAQKKGHEQFF.